This TCR beta chain stems from a study of blood T cell repertoires in COVID-19. About the research overall: The United States, Italy and Spain were the sources of the acute and convalescent COVID-19 samples.

V was trimmed by 11 bases and J by 2 bases, leaving 16 bases between them. Looked up from germline, CDR1 is MRHNA and CDR2 is SNTAGT. The CDR3 sequence is 13 residues long. This clone was seen a few times. Method: immunoSEQ multiplex PCR; TCRdb's copy keeps in-frame clones and lacks some. The sample contains 300,000 to 400,000 clones, approximately 88% of which appear only once. The rearrangement uses TRBV6-4 and TRBJ2-7; D is possibly TRBD1 (5 bases). The sequenced material came from peripheral blood. This TCR was sampled from a man aged 25-45 years with COVID-19, enrolled during active disease. CDR3 sequence (DNA): TGTGCCCCCCCGGACACCGGCCCCTACGAGCAGTACTTC. Its translation: CAPPDTGPYEQYF.